The 15 T cell receptor beta chains listed next were all sequenced from one sample in a study of control samples from healthy donors and cancer patients. The protocol was immunoSEQ multiplex PCR, while the TCRdb copy is restricted to in-frame clones and leaves out a portion. Here the sample spans roughly 100,000 clones, about 89% being singletons. Sequencing used PBMCs. The receptors originated from a man aged 60 to 69 with lung cancer.

This clone was seen just once. The rearrangement joins TRBV30 to TRBJ1-1; D may be TRBD1 (5 bases). V was pared by 2 bases and J by 3 bases, with 16 bases between. The CDR3 covers 15 residues. Germline V CDR1 and CDR2: GTSNPN, SVGIG (reference sequence). The CDR3 DNA is TGTGCCTGGAGTCCGACAGTCCTGGGGGACACTGAAGCTTTCTTT. This sequence encodes CAWSPTVLGDTEAFF.

The chain recombines TRBV5-6 with TRBJ1-4; D is unclear. Germline lookup yields CDR1 SGHDT and CDR2 YYEEEE. V gave up 0 bases and J gave up 0 bases, with 15 bases separating them. The CDR3 extends over 18 amino acids. The CDR3 region is CASSLDRAVPATNEKLFF. The DNA for the CDR3 is TGTGCCAGCAGCTTGGACCGGGCAGTTCCTGCAACTAATGAAAAACTGTTTTTT.

This chain links TRBV27 with TRBJ2-1; either TRBD1 or TRBD2 may supply D (5 bases each). The CDR3 runs to 16 residues. Trimming pared 3 bases from V and 0 bases from J, leaving 12 bases between. Germline V gives CDR1 MNHEY, CDR2 SMNVEV (reference sequence). The CDR3 sequence: CASSLGPPSSYNEQFF. The CDR3, as DNA: TGTGCCAGCAGTTTGGGACCGCCGAGCTCCTACAATGAGCAGTTCTTC.

V is TRBV7-8 and J is TRBJ1-2; TRBD1 is a possible D gene (5 bases). The CDR3 spans 14 residues. Germline CDR1 SGHVS, CDR2 FQNEAQ. Trimming removed 3 bases from V and 3 bases from J, with 11 bases in between. CDR3 amino acids: CASSFGGTDYGYTF. The CDR3 nucleotides read TGTGCCAGCAGCTTTGGAGGGACGGACTATGGCTACACCTTC.

J is TRBJ1-5 and V is TRBV2; 8 positions match TRBD1. In germline, CDR1 is SNHLY, CDR2 FYNNEI. There are 17 residues in the CDR3. Trimming removed 6 bases from V and 0 bases from J; junction bases left unmatched: 10. The CDR3 DNA is TGTGCCAGCAGGACAGGACAGGGCCGGGATAGCAATCAGCCCCAGCATTTT. As protein: CASRTGQGRDSNQPQHF.

In its sample, this clone was seen a few times. V is TRBV7-8 and J is TRBJ2-7; the D is unclear. The germline CDR1 and CDR2 sequences are SGHVS and FQNEAQ. This CDR3 is built from 13 residues. V was trimmed by 1 base and J by 1 base, leaving 5 bases between them. This CDR3 reads CASSLGESYEQYF. For the CDR3, the DNA is TGTGCCAGCAGCTTAGGCGAGTCCTACGAGCAGTACTTC.

V and J are TRBV30 and TRBJ2-2; D is unresolved. Germline values: CDR1 GTSNPN, CDR2 SVGIG (reference sequence). There are 16 residues in the CDR3. The ends were cut back, 4 bases at V and 0 bases at J, with 15 bases in the middle. This CDR3 reads CAWMQGAFTNTGELFF. The CDR3 region has the DNA TGTGCCTGGATGCAAGGCGCATTTACGAACACCGGGGAGCTGTTTTTT.

V and J are TRBV5-1 and TRBJ1-1; D is uncertain. Trimming cost V 0 bases and J 11 bases, with 17 bases left between them. Germline CDR1 SGHRS, CDR2 YFSETQ. The CDR3 contains 14 residues. The CDR3 sequence is CASSLGTSENLAFF. CDR3 in DNA: TGCGCCAGCAGCTTGGGTACTTCTGAGAATCTGGCTTTCTTT.

This sequence joins TRBV5-6 and TRBJ2-1; tentatively, D is TRBD2 (7 bases). The ends were cut back, 3 bases at V and 3 bases at J, with 19 bases in the middle. Germline values: CDR1 SGHDT, CDR2 YYEEEE. The CDR3 totals 17 residues. For the CDR3, the DNA is TGTGCCAGCAGCTCCCTGGGAGGGGGGCTTAGCTACAATGAGCAGTTCTTC. As protein: CASSSLGGGLSYNEQFF.

The CDR3 region is CASSLEVGGNTEAFF. The CDR3 coding sequence is TGTGCCAGCAGCTTGGAGGTGGGAGGGAACACTGAAGCTTTCTTT. The chain is built from TRBV5-5 and TRBJ1-1; D is unresolved. This CDR3 comprises 15 residues. Per the germline V gene, CDR1 is SGHKS and CDR2 is YYEKEE (reference sequence). V was cut by 0 bases and J by 1 base, with 10 bases left in between.

The genes are TRBV5-8 and TRBJ2-7; D might be TRBD1 or TRBD2, each matching 5 bases. CDR3 length: 15 amino acids. Germline assignment: CDR1 SGHTS and CDR2 YDEGEE. V lost 4 bases, J lost 1 base, and 15 bases lay in between. CDR3 in amino acids: CASSRGPGRSYEQYV. CDR3 nucleotide sequence: TGTGCCAGCAGCCGGGGCCCAGGGCGATCCTACGAGCAGTACGTC.

The chain employs TRBV6-5 and TRBJ1-5, with D perhaps TRBD1 (5 bases). Per the germline V gene, CDR1 is MNHEY and CDR2 is SVGAGI. V lost 2 bases and J 1 base, leaving 9 bases between the germline ends. The CDR3 consists of 15 residues. The CDR3 coding sequence is TGTGCCAGCAGTTACGGCCAGGGAAGCAATCAGCCCCAGCATTTT. Translating gives CASSYGQGSNQPQHF.

This clone has only a few counts. This chain links TRBV12-5 with TRBJ1-5; 10 nucleotides align to TRBD1. Germline-derived CDR1 and CDR2 are LGHNT and FRNRAP. Trimming at V came to 3 bases and at J to 0 bases, leaving 17 bases not matched to a gene. This CDR3 comprises 21 residues. CDR3 in amino acids: CASGFIRDGQGVLYSNQPQHF. DNA for the CDR3: TGTGCTAGTGGTTTCATACGGGATGGACAGGGGGTTCTTTATAGCAATCAGCCCCAGCATTTT.

The chain carries TRBV4-1 and TRBJ2-7; D is ambiguous. V shed 0 bases and J shed 4 bases, with 13 bases lying between them. The CDR3 runs 15 residues. The germline V gene has CDR1 MGHRA and CDR2 YSYEKL. The CDR3 sequence is CASSQEFKVSYEQYV. Here the CDR3 DNA reads TGCGCCAGCAGCCAAGAATTTAAAGTGAGTTACGAGCAGTACGTC.

This rearrangement joins TRBV5-1 to TRBJ1-1; the D gene is possibly TRBD1 (5 bases). V was shortened by 5 bases and J by 0 bases, with 14 bases between the two germline ends. The germline gives CDR1 SGHRS, CDR2 YFSETQ. The CDR3 has 15 residues. The DNA for the CDR3 is TGCGCCAGCAGATCCAGGGAGAGGATGAACACTGAAGCTTTCTTT. It yields the protein CASRSRERMNTEAFF.